Listed below are T cell receptor beta chains from one sample, sequenced in a study of T cell responses to AZD1222 COVID-19 vaccine. Profiled with immunoSEQ multiplex PCR; TCRdb holds only in-frame clones, not every one. The sample lists over 150,000 clones; just under 95% were seen once. The sample was peripheral blood, taken on day 0 of AZD1222 vaccination. These receptors all stem from an adult in good health. CDR3s include the opening cysteine and the closing phenylalanine or tryptophan. The order of the fields is V gene, D gene, J gene, clone size, CDR3 protein, CDR3 DNA. D genes are given only for firm matches. Size tells how often a clone was seen (once, few, many) or the class of an expanded clone, and some rows leave it out.

>TRBV18|.|TRBJ1-1|.
CASSQRLGGQNTEAFF
TGTGCCAGCTCACAGAGGTTGGGTGGCCAGAACACTGAAGCTTTCTTT
>TRBV30|.|TRBJ1-3|.
CAWSPEWPFNSGNTIYF
TGTGCCTGGAGCCCTGAGTGGCCTTTCAACTCTGGAAACACCATATATTTT
>TRBV4-1|.|TRBJ1-2|.
CASSQEVHYGYTF
TGCGCCAGCAGCCAAGAGGTTCACTATGGCTACACCTTC
>TRBV7-9|.|TRBJ2-1|.
CASSLSGVAYNEQFF
TGTGCCAGCAGCTTGTCTGGGGTTGCCTACAATGAGCAGTTCTTC
>TRBV27|.|TRBJ2-3|once
CASRPDPGDTQYF
TGTGCCAGCAGACCCGACCCGGGGGATACGCAGTATTTT
>TRBV5-8|.|TRBJ1-2|.
CASSFRGQTNYGYTF
TGTGCCAGCAGCTTCCGAGGACAGACCAACTATGGCTACACCTTC
>TRBV5-1|.|TRBJ2-7|.
CASSPWGYEQYF
TGCGCCAGCAGCCCTTGGGGGTACGAGCAGTACTTC
>TRBV4-2|.|TRBJ2-2|.
CASSQDHPPGELFF
TGTGCCAGCAGCCAAGATCACCCTCCCGGGGAGCTGTTTTTT
>TRBV21-1|.|TRBJ2-2|.
CASSKAEGKGLAEPGTGELFF
TGTGCCAGCAGCAAAGCTGAAGGGAAGGGACTAGCGGAGCCGGGGACCGGGGAGCTGTTTTTT
>TRBV30|.|TRBJ1-1|.
CAWSDTLGGDEAFF
TGTGCCTGGAGTGACACCCTTGGGGGGGATGAAGCTTTCTTT
>TRBV29-1|.|TRBJ1-1|.
CSVEGTLGNTEAFF
TGCAGCGTTGAAGGAACACTCGGGAACACTGAAGCTTTCTTT
>TRBV20-1|TRBD1|TRBJ2-7|.
CSATGDYEQYF
TGCAGTGCGACAGGGGACTACGAGCAGTACTTC
>TRBV3-1/TRBV3-2|TRBD1|TRBJ2-7|.
CASSLTGTGYEQYF
TGTGCCAGCAGCCTAACCGGGACAGGCTACGAGCAGTACTTC
>TRBV6-1|.|TRBJ2-3|.
CASSEPPPDTQYF
TGTGCCAGCAGTGAACCCCCACCAGATACGCAGTATTTT
>TRBV19|TRBD1|TRBJ2-3|.
CASSPDRITDTQYF
TGTGCCAGTAGCCCGGACAGGATAACAGATACGCAGTATTTT
>TRBV2|.|TRBJ1-6|few
CASSERGVLDYNSPLHF
TGTGCCAGCAGTGAAAGAGGTGTCCTCGACTATAATTCACCCCTCCACTTT
>TRBV6-4|TRBD2|TRBJ2-3|.
CASSTSGEGDTQYF
TGTGCCAGCAGTACTAGCGGGGAGGGAGATACGCAGTATTTT
>TRBV3-1/TRBV3-2|TRBD1|TRBJ1-5|.
CASSQAGQGAGQPQHF
TGTGCCAGCAGCCAGGCCGGGCAGGGGGCAGGTCAGCCCCAGCATTTT
>TRBV19|.|TRBJ2-7|.
CASSPRTDEQYF
TGTGCCAGTAGTCCCCGGACGGACGAGCAGTACTTC
>TRBV27|TRBD1|TRBJ1-5|.
CASSLDRGSNQPQHF
TGTGCCAGCAGTTTAGACAGGGGAAGCAATCAGCCCCAGCATTTT
>TRBV5-1|.|TRBJ2-7|.
CASSLETPGYEQYF
TGCGCCAGCAGCTTGGAGACACCCGGCTACGAGCAGTACTTC
>TRBV7-2|.|TRBJ2-5|.
CASSVTRQQETQYF
TGTGCCAGCAGCGTAACTAGACAACAAGAGACCCAGTACTTC
>TRBV4-1|.|TRBJ2-7|.
CASSPQSGAGYEQYF
TGCGCCAGCAGCCCCCAGTCCGGGGCCGGCTACGAGCAGTACTTC
>TRBV3-1/TRBV3-2|TRBD1|TRBJ1-2|.
CASSQDSRGLEYGYTF
TGTGCCAGCAGCCAAGACTCCAGGGGGCTTGAGTATGGCTACACCTTC
>TRBV30|.|TRBJ2-2|.
CAWSPWGLTGELFF
TGTGCCTGGAGTCCCTGGGGGCTCACCGGGGAGCTGTTTTTT
>TRBV6-5|.|TRBJ1-6|.
CASSYGPSYNSPLHF
TGTGCCAGCAGTTATGGGCCCTCCTATAATTCACCCCTCCACTTT
>TRBV5-6|TRBD1|TRBJ2-7|.
CASSLETGSYEQYF
TGTGCCAGCAGCTTGGAGACAGGGTCCTACGAGCAGTACTTC
>TRBV29-1|.|TRBJ1-2|.
CSTEGNMGYTF
TGCAGCACGGAGGGAAATATGGGCTACACCTTC